A selection of T cell receptor beta chains follows, all from one sample in a study of blood T cell repertoires in COVID-19. The table came from immunoSEQ multiplex PCR; TCRdb's copy has only in-frame clones and leaves some out. The sample holds just over 150,000 clones, about nine tenths seen once. Sequenced sample: peripheral blood. The receptors derive from a woman between 65 and 79 years old with acute or convalescent COVID-19. Both conserved end residues are part of each CDR3. D genes are given only for firm matches. Part of the rows lack a size; the others show once, few, many or a class for expanded clones.

size,V,length,J,D,CDR3,DNA
.,TRBV7-2,13,TRBJ1-1,.,CASSLTHGGVAFF,TGTGCCAGCAGCTTAACCCATGGGGGGGTAGCTTTCTTT
.,TRBV10-3,14,TRBJ1-1,.,CAITRRQEATEAFF,TGTGCCATCACTCGCAGACAGGAGGCCACTGAAGCTTTCTTT
.,TRBV18,14,TRBJ1-1,TRBD1,CASSPSGGNTEAFF,TGTGCCAGCTCACCTTCAGGGGGGAACACTGAAGCTTTCTTT
.,TRBV19,14,TRBJ2-4,.,CASSSQGGKNIQYF,TGTGCCAGTAGTAGTCAGGGTGGGAAAAACATTCAGTACTTC
.,TRBV19,15,TRBJ2-2,.,CASSKNPINTGELFF,TGTGCCAGTAGTAAAAACCCTATCAACACCGGGGAGCTGTTTTTT
once,TRBV12-3/TRBV12-4,12,TRBJ2-5,.,CASSFGGETQYF,TGTGCCAGCAGTTTCGGGGGAGAGACCCAGTACTTC
.,TRBV28,14,TRBJ1-2,.,CASGRDKANYGYTF,TGTGCCAGCGGCCGGGACAAAGCTAACTATGGCTACACCTTC
.,TRBV6-6,13,TRBJ1-2,.,CASSRGPNYGYTF,TGTGCCAGCAGCAGGGGACCCAACTATGGCTACACCTTC
.,TRBV2,12,TRBJ1-2,.,CASSQRADGYTF,TGTGCCAGCAGTCAGAGGGCCGATGGCTACACCTTC
.,TRBV6-6,15,TRBJ2-2,TRBD1,CASSKLTGVTGELFF,TGTGCCAGCAGTAAACTAACAGGGGTCACCGGGGAGCTGTTTTTT
few,TRBV29-1,15,TRBJ1-2,.,CSARQGGAANYGYTF,TGCAGCGCCCGTCAGGGCGGAGCAGCTAACTATGGCTACACCTTC
.,TRBV12-3/TRBV12-4,13,TRBJ1-5,.,CASSLRGIQPQHF,TGTGCCAGCAGCTTAAGGGGGATACAGCCCCAGCATTTT
.,TRBV14,15,TRBJ2-3,.,CASSLRTVRTDTQYF,TGTGCCAGCAGCCTACGGACAGTCCGCACAGATACGCAGTATTTT
.,TRBV5-1,13,TRBJ2-2,.,CASMAGNTGELFF,TGCGCCAGCATGGCAGGGAACACCGGGGAGCTGTTTTTT
.,TRBV14,13,TRBJ1-2,.,CASSQAGNYGYTF,TGTGCCAGCAGCCAAGCAGGGAACTATGGCTACACCTTC
.,TRBV5-4,17,TRBJ1-2,TRBD1,CASSPTLLGTGGVGYTF,TGTGCCAGCAGCCCTACGCTGTTAGGGACAGGGGGCGTTGGCTACACCTTC
.,TRBV24-1,14,TRBJ1-2,TRBD1,CATSDRDRLQGYTF,TGTGCCACCAGTGATAGGGACAGACTGCAAGGCTACACCTTC
.,TRBV13,15,TRBJ1-2,.,CASSEGTQGYYGYTF,TGTGCCAGCAGCGAAGGCACTCAGGGGTACTATGGCTACACCTTC
.,TRBV6-2/TRBV6-3,12,TRBJ1-3,.,CASSLLGNTIYF,TGTGCCAGCAGTCTCCTGGGAAACACCATATATTTT
.,TRBV13,19,TRBJ2-3,TRBD2,CASSHPRARGGQYTDTQYF,TGTGCCAGCAGCCACCCACGGGCGCGGGGGGGACAATACACAGATACGCAGTATTTT
.,TRBV15,16,TRBJ2-7,TRBD1,CATSRVTGTGFYEQYF,TGTGCCACCAGCAGGGTAACCGGGACAGGGTTCTACGAGCAGTACTTC
once,TRBV3-1/TRBV3-2,17,TRBJ1-1,.,CASSLRDSGSMNTEAFF,TGTGCCAGCAGCCTCCGGGACTCGGGGTCCATGAACACTGAAGCTTTCTTT
.,TRBV19,14,TRBJ1-1,TRBD1,CASSSHRGPTEAFF,TGTGCCAGTAGTTCCCACAGGGGCCCGACTGAAGCTTTCTTT
.,TRBV19,13,TRBJ1-1,.,CASSASGASEAFF,TGTGCCAGTAGTGCCTCAGGGGCCAGTGAAGCTTTCTTT
.,TRBV6-5,15,TRBJ2-1,TRBD1,CASRVDRGPYNEQFF,TGTGCCAGCAGGGTGGACAGGGGACCCTACAATGAGCAGTTCTTC
.,TRBV7-2,12,TRBJ1-2,.,CASSNGGYGYTF,TGTGCCAGCAGCAACGGGGGCTATGGCTACACCTTC
few,TRBV28,14,TRBJ1-5,.,CASSLRDSYQPQHF,TGTGCCAGCAGTTTAAGAGACAGCTATCAGCCCCAGCATTTT
.,TRBV9,14,TRBJ1-4,.,CASSVEQGREKLFF,TGTGCCAGCAGCGTAGAGCAGGGCCGGGAAAAACTGTTTTTT
.,TRBV4-3,16,TRBJ2-7,TRBD1,CASSHGPGQGVYEQYF,TGCGCCAGCAGCCACGGTCCGGGACAGGGGGTTTACGAGCAGTACTTC
.,TRBV11-2,15,TRBJ1-3,TRBD1,CASSLAQGAGNTIYF,TGTGCCAGCAGCTTAGCGCAGGGGGCAGGAAACACCATATATTTT
.,TRBV6-6,13,TRBJ1-6,.,CASTFRDSSPLHF,TGTGCCAGCACGTTCAGGGATTCATCACCCCTCCACTTT
once,TRBV28,17,TRBJ2-3,TRBD2,CASPPDLAGGQGDTQYF,TGTGCCAGTCCCCCCGATCTAGCGGGGGGGCAAGGAGATACGCAGTATTTT
.,TRBV19,16,TRBJ1-3,.,CASTLRVLSSGNTIYF,TGTGCCAGTACCCTCCGGGTATTAAGCTCTGGAAACACCATATATTTT
.,TRBV5-1,18,TRBJ2-5,.,CASSLVRGAESYQETQYF,TGCGCCAGCAGCTTAGTTCGGGGGGCCGAAAGTTACCAAGAGACCCAGTACTTC
.,TRBV7-8,13,TRBJ1-2,.,CASSSRANYGYTF,TGTGCCAGCAGCTCGAGAGCTAACTATGGCTACACCTTC
.,TRBV18,18,TRBJ1-3,.,CASSPPGTGPLSGNTIYF,TGTGCCAGCTCACCACCGGGTACAGGACCGCTCTCTGGAAACACCATATATTTT
.,TRBV27,15,TRBJ2-1,.,CASSPSTASYNEQFF,TGTGCCAGCAGTCCGTCGACAGCCTCCTACAATGAGCAGTTCTTC
few,TRBV3-1/TRBV3-2,13,TRBJ1-5,.,CASSQQGNQPQHF,TGTGCCAGCAGCCAACAGGGCAATCAGCCCCAGCATTTT
.,TRBV5-1,17,TRBJ1-3,TRBD1,CASSLGGTGRSGNTIYF,TGCGCCAGCAGCTTGGGGGGGACAGGCCGCTCTGGAAACACCATATATTTT
.,TRBV2,14,TRBJ1-6,.,CASSFDRHNSPLHF,TGTGCCAGCAGTTTTGACAGGCATAATTCACCCCTCCACTTT
.,TRBV18,14,TRBJ2-5,.,CASSQNTGEETQYF,TGTGCCAGCTCACAAAATACGGGAGAAGAGACCCAGTACTTC
.,TRBV21-1,19,TRBJ1-4,.,CASSLSNRVSELANEKLFF,TGTGCCAGCAGTCTCAGTAACAGGGTTAGTGAATTGGCTAATGAAAAACTGTTTTTT
.,TRBV30,13,TRBJ1-5,.,CAWSVTGGGPQHF,TGTGCCTGGAGTGTAACGGGGGGTGGGCCCCAGCATTTT
.,TRBV5-4,16,TRBJ1-4,TRBD1,CASSFYMGQGNEKLFF,TGTGCCAGCAGCTTTTACATGGGACAGGGAAATGAAAAACTGTTTTTT
.,TRBV3-1/TRBV3-2,14,TRBJ1-1,TRBD1,CASRAGGMNTEAFF,TGTGCCAGCAGGGCAGGGGGCATGAACACTGAAGCTTTCTTT
.,TRBV6-1,17,TRBJ1-3,.,CASSAPRSDPSGNTIYF,TGTGCCAGCAGTGCACCCCGGAGCGACCCCTCTGGAAACACCATATATTTT
.,TRBV5-4,14,TRBJ2-7,.,CASSLQGNSYEQYF,TGTGCCAGCAGCTTACAGGGAAACTCCTACGAGCAGTACTTC
.,TRBV9,15,TRBJ2-1,TRBD1,CASSVRGQGLNEQFF,TGTGCCAGCAGCGTACGGGGACAGGGTCTCAATGAGCAGTTCTTC
.,TRBV29-1,13,TRBJ2-1,.,CSVEEPSYNEQFF,TGCAGCGTTGAAGAACCGAGTTACAATGAGCAGTTCTTC
.,TRBV21-1,18,TRBJ1-3,.,CASSTPGQGKEWGNTIYF,TGTGCCAGCAGCACCCCGGGACAGGGTAAAGAGTGGGGAAACACCATATATTTT
.,TRBV6-2/TRBV6-3,16,TRBJ2-5,.,CASSYQQENNQETQYF,TGTGCCAGCAGTTACCAGCAGGAAAACAATCAAGAGACCCAGTACTTC
.,TRBV7-6,17,TRBJ2-2,TRBD2,CASSARTSGGNTGELFF,TGTGCCAGCAGCGCCAGGACTAGCGGGGGGAACACCGGGGAGCTGTTTTTT
few,TRBV9,13,TRBJ1-2,.,CASMAGSGYGYTF,TGTGCCAGCATGGCAGGGTCTGGGTATGGCTACACCTTC
.,TRBV27,15,TRBJ2-1,TRBD1,CASSLRGTVLGGQFF,TGTGCCAGCAGTTTACGAGGGACAGTCCTTGGGGGGCAGTTCTTC